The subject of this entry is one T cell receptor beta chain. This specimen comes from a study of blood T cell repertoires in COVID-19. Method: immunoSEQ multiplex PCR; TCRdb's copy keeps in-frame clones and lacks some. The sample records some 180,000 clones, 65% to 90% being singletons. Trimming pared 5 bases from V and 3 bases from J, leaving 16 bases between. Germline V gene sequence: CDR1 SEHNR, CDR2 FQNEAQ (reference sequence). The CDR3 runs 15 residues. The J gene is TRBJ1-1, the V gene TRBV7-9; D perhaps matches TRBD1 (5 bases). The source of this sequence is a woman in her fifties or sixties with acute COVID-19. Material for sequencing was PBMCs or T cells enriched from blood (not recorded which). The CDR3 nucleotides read TGTGCCAGCAGCCAAGATGGGGGGTTCTACACTGAAGCTTTCTTT. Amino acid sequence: CASSQDGGFYTEAFF.